The TCR beta chain under discussion was sequenced for a study of blood T cell repertoires in COVID-19. Turning to the study itself: The study drew acute and convalescent COVID-19 samples from the United States, Italy and Spain. Sources were T cells, B-cell-depleted T cells, or PBMCs; the material itself was cDNA or gDNA.

The CDR3 is made up of 11 amino acids. Trimming stripped 4 bases from V and 8 bases from J, with 8 bases between. The germline V gene encodes CDR1 LGHDT and CDR2 YNNKEL (reference sequence). Original processing methods: Nucleated cell counts were estimated from reference gene primer amplification. The data were produced by immunoSEQ multiplex PCR, yet TCRdb's version contains in-frame clones alone and is incomplete. V, J and clone size were drawn from that table, and D and trimming were deduced from the DNA. The table shows 200,000 to 250,000 clones, with around 81% occurring only once. Seattle's enrolled individuals joined amid active infection and were then monitored longitudinally.

The source material was peripheral blood. The source is a woman aged 80 or over with COVID-19, enrolled during active disease. The chain has TRBV3-1 (or the pseudogene TRBV3-2) and TRBJ1-2; D uncertain. CDR3 bases: TGTGCCAGCAGCCGTCATGAGGGCTACACCTTC. This translates into CASSRHEGYTF.